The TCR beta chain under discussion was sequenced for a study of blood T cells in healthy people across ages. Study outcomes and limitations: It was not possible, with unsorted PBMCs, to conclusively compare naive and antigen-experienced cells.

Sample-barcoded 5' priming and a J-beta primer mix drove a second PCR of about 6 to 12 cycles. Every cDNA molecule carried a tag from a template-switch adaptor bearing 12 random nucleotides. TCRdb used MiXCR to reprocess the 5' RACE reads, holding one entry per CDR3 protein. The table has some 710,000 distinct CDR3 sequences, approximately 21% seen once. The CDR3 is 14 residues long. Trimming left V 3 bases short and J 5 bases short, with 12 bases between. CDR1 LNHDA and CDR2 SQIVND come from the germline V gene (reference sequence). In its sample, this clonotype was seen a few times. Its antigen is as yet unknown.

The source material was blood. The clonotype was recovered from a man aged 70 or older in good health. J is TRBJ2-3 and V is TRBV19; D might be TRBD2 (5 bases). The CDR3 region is CASSMRAGIDTQYF. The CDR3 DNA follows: TGTGCCAGTAGTATGAGGGCGGGCATAGATACGCAGTATTTT.